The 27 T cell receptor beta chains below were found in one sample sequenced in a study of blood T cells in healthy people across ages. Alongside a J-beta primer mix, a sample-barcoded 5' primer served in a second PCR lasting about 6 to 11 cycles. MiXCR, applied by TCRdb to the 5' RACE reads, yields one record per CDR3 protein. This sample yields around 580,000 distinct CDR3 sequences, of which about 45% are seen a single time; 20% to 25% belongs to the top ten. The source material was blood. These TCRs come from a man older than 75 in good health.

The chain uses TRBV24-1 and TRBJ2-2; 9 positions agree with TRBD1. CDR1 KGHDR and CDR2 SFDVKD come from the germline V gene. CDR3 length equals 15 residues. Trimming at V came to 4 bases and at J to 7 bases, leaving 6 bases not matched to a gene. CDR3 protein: CATSESGQGFGELFF. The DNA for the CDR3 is TGTGCCACCAGTGAAAGCGGACAGGGGTTCGGGGAGCTGTTTTTT.

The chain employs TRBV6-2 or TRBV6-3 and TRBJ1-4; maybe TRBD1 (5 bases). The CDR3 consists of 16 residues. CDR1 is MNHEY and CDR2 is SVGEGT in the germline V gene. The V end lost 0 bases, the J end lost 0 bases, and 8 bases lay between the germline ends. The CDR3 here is CASSYSAGTTNEKLFF. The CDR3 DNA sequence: TGTGCCAGCAGTTACTCAGCAGGGACAACTAATGAAAAACTGTTTTTT.

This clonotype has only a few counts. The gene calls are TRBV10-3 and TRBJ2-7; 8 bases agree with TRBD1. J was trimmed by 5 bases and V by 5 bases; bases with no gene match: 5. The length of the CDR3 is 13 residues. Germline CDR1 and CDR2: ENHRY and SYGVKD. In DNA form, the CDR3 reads TGTGCCATCAGTTTGGGACAGGAGAACGAGCAGTACTTC. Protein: CAISLGQENEQYF.

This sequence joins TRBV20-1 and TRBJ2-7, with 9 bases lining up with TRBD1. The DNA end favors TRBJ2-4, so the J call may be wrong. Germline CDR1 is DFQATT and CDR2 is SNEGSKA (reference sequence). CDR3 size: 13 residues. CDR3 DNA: TGCAGTGCTTCCGGACAGGGGTACAACATTCAGTACTTC. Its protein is CSASGQGYNIQYF.

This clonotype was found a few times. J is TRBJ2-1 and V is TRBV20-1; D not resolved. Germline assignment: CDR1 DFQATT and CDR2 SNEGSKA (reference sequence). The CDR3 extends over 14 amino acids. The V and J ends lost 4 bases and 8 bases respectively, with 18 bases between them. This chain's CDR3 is CSANLPIAGHEQFF. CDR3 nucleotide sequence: TGCAGTGCTAATCTTCCCATTGCAGGTCATGAGCAGTTCTTC.

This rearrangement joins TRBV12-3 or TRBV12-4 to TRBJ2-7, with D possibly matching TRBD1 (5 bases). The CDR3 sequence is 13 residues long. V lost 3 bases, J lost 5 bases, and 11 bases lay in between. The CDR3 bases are TGTGCCAGCAGTTTGGGGCCGACAAACGAGCAGTACTTC. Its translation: CASSLGPTNEQYF.

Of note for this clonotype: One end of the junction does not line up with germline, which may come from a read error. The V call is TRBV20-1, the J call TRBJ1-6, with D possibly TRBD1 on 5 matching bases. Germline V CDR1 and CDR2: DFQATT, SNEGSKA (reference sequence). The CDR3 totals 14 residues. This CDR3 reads CSARDRAGDSPPHF. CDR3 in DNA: TGCAGTGCTAGAGATCGGGCGGGGGATTCACCCCCCCACTTT.

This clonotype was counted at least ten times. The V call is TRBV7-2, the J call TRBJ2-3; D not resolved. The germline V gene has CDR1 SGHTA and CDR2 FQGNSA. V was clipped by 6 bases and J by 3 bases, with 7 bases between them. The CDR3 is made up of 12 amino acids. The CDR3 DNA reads TGTGCCAGCAGAACTATAACAGATACGCAGTATTTT. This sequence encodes CASRTITDTQYF.

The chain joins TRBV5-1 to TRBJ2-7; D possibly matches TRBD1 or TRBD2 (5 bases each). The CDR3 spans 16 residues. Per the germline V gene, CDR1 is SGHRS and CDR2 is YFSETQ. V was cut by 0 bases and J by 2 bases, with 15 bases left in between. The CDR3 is CASSLATGTVAYEQYF. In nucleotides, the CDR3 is TGCGCCAGCAGCTTGGCAACCGGGACGGTTGCCTACGAGCAGTACTTC. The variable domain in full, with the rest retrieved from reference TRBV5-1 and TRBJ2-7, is KAGVTQTPRYLIKTRGQQVTLSCSPISGHRSVSWYQQTPGQGLQFLFEYFSETQRNKGNFPGRFSGRQFSNSRSEMNVSTLELGDSALYLCASSLATGTVAYEQYFGPGTRLTVT.

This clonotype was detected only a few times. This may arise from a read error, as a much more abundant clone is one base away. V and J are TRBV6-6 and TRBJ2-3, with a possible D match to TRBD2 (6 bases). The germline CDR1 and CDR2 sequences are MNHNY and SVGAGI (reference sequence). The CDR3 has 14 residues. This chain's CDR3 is CTSRSLAFTDTQYF. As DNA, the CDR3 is TGTACCAGCAGGTCTCTAGCGTTCACAGATACGCAGTATTTT.

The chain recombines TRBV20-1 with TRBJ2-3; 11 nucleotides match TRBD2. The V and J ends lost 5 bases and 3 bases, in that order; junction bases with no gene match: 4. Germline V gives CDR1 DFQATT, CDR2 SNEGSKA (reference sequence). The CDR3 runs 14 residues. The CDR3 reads CSAPLAGVTDTQYF. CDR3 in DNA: TGCAGTGCTCCACTAGCGGGAGTAACAGATACGCAGTATTTT.

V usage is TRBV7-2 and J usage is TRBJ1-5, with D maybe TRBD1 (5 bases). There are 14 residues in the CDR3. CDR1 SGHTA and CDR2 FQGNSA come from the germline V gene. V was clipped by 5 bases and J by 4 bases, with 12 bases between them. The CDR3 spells CASSPSAGNQPQHF. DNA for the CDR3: TGTGCCAGCAGCCCTTCTGCAGGGAATCAGCCCCAGCATTTT.

The DNA of the CDR3 is TGTGCCAGCAGTGAGACAGGGCCCAATCAGCCCCAGCATTTT. Its protein is CASSETGPNQPQHF. The V and J genes are TRBV25-1 and TRBJ1-5; 7 bases align to TRBD1. CDR3 length: 14 residues. CDR1 and CDR2 (germline): MGHDK, SYGVNS. The V and J ends lost 3 bases and 3 bases, in that order; junction bases with no gene match: 2.

The CDR3 DNA follows: TGTGCCAGCAGCCTAGCGGGACTTCCGAACACTGAAGCTTTCTTT. Residues: CASSLAGLPNTEAFF. This chain links TRBV7-3 with TRBJ1-1; D is perhaps TRBD1 (5 bases). V shed 5 bases and J shed 1 base, with 14 bases lying between them. The CDR3 extends over 15 amino acids. Germline CDR1 reads SGHTA; CDR2 reads FQGTGA.

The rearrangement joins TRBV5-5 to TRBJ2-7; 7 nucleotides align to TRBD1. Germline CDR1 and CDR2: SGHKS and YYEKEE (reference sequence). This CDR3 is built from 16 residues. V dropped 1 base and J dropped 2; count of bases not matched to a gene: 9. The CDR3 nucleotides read TGTGCCAGCAGCTTGCTATCGGGGACAGAGACCTACGAGCAGTACTTC. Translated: CASSLLSGTETYEQYF. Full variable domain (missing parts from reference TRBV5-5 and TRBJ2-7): DAGVTQSPTHLIKTRGQQVTLRCSPISGHKSVSWYQQVLGQGPQFIFQYYEKEERGRGNFPDRFSARQFPNYSSELNVNALLLGDSALYLCASSLLSGTETYEQYFGPGTRLTVT.

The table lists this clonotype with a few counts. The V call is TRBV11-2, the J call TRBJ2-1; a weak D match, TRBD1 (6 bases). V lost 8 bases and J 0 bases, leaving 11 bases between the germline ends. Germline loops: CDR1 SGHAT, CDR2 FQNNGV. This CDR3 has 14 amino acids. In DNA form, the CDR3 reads TGTGCCAGCGGGACACTCAGCTCCTACAATGAGCAGTTCTTC. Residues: CASGTLSSYNEQFF.

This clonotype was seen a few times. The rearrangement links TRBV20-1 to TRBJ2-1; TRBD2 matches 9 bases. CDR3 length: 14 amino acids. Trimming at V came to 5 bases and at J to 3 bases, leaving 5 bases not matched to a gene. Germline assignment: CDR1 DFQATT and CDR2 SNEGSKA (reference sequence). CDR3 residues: CSALSGSGYNEQFF. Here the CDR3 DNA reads TGCAGTGCTCTTAGCGGGAGTGGCTACAATGAGCAGTTCTTC.

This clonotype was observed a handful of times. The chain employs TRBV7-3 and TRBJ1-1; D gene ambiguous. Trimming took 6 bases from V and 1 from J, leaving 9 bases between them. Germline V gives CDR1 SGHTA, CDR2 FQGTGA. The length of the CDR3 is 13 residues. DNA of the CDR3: TGTGCCAGCAGGGAGGGTGGGAACACTGAAGCTTTCTTT. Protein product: CASREGGNTEAFF.

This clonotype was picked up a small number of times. CDR3 bases: TGCAGTGCAGCGACACCTAACTACGAGCAGTACTTC. This gives the protein CSAATPNYEQYF. The rearrangement links TRBV20-1 to TRBJ2-7; D remains unclear. The CDR3 is made up of 12 amino acids. V was trimmed by 6 bases and J by 3 bases, leaving 12 bases between them. Germline assignment: CDR1 DFQATT and CDR2 SNEGSKA (reference sequence).

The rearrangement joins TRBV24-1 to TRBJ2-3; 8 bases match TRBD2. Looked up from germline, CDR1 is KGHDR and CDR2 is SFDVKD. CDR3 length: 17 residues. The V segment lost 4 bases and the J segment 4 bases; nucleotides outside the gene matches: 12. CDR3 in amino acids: CATSERPIAGSADTQYF. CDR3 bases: TGTGCCACCAGTGAACGCCCGATAGCGGGATCAGCAGATACGCAGTATTTT.

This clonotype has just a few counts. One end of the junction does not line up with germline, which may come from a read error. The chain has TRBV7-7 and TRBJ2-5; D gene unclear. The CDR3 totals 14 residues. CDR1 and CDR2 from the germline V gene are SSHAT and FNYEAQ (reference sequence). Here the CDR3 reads CASSLAGYAETQYF. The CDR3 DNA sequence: TGTGCTAGCAGCTTAGCTGGCTACGCAGAGACCCAGTACTTC.

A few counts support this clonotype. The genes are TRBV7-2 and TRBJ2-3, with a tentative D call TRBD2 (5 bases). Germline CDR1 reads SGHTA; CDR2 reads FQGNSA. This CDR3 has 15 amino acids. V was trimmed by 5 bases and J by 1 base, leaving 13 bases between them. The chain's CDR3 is CASSNALSGTDTQYF. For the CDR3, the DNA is TGTGCCAGCAGCAATGCGCTTAGCGGCACAGATACGCAGTATTTT. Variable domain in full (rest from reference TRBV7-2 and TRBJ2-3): GAGVSQSPSNKVTEKGKDVELRCDPISGHTALYWYRQSLGQGLEFLIYFQGNSAPDKSGLPSDRFSAERTGGSVSTLTIQRTQQEDSAVYLCASSNALSGTDTQYFGPGTRLTVL.

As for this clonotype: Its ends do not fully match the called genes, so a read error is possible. DNA of the CDR3: TGTGCCAGCATCGTGTCAGGGGGCGCGGGATATGGCCACACCTTC. It encodes CASIVSGGAGYGHTF. J is TRBJ1-2 and V is TRBV7-9; 8 nucleotides agree with TRBD1. Looked up from germline, CDR1 is SEHNR and CDR2 is FQNEAQ (reference sequence). This CDR3 comprises 15 residues.

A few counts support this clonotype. For the CDR3, the DNA is TGCAGCGTTGCCCCTGGGGGCACTGAAGCTTTCTTT. This sequence encodes CSVAPGGTEAFF. V is TRBV29-1 and J is TRBJ1-1; D is possibly TRBD1 (5 bases). The germline V gene has CDR1 SQVTM and CDR2 ANQGSEA. Deletions cut 4 bases from V and 4 bases from J, with 10 bases between. This CDR3 has 12 amino acids.

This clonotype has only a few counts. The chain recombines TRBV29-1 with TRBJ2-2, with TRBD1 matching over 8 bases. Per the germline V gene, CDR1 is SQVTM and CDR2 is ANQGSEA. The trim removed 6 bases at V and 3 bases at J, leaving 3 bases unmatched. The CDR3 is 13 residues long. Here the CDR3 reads CSVGQGDTGELFF. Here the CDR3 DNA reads TGCAGCGTCGGACAGGGCGACACCGGGGAGCTGTTTTTT.

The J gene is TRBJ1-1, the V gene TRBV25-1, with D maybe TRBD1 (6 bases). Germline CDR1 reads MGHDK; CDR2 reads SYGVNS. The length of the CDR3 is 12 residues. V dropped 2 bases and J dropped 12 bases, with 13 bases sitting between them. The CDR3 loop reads CASSEIGTGPFF. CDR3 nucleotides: TGTGCCAGCAGTGAAATTGGAACAGGGCCTTTCTTT.

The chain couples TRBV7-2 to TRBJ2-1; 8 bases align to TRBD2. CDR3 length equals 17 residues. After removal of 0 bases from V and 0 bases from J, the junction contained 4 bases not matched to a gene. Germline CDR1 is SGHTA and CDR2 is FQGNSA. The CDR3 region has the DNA TGTGCCAGCAGCTTAGCTGGGCTAGCGGGCTCCTACAATGAGCAGTTCTTC. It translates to CASSLAGLAGSYNEQFF. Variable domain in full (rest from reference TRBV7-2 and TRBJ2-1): GAGVSQSPSNKVTEKGKDVELRCDPISGHTALYWYRQSLGQGLEFLIYFQGNSAPDKSGLPSDRFSAERTGGSVSTLTIQRTQQEDSAVYLCASSLAGLAGSYNEQFFGPGTRLTVL.